This T cell receptor (beta chain) originates from a study of blood T cell repertoires in COVID-19. Whole-study context: Samples came from the United States, Italy and Spain, spanning acute and convalescent COVID-19. PBMCs, B-cell-depleted T cells, or T cells provided the cDNA or gDNA that made up the material.

With 4 bases clipped from V and 0 bases from J, the junction kept 16 bases outside the gene matches. The CDR3 consists of 20 residues. Germline V lookup: CDR1 KGHSH, CDR2 LQKENI. In the authors' methods: Scientists estimated how many nucleated cells there were by amplifying reference gene primers. Some clones are missing from TCRdb's copy, which holds only in-frame ones; the method was immunoSEQ multiplex PCR. V, J and clone size derive from that table, while D and trimming were established from the DNA sequence. The data contain about 140,000 clones, roughly 88% of them singletons. The chain employs TRBV18 and TRBJ2-3, with 10 bases matching TRBD1. The receptor was derived from a woman aged 55-70 years with acute or convalescent COVID-19. Sequencing input: peripheral blood. CDR3 DNA: TGTGCCAGCTCACACGGACAGGGGGGCGCGCGGGTCGGTAGCACAGATACGCAGTATTTT. Amino acid sequence: CASSHGQGGARVGSTDTQYF.